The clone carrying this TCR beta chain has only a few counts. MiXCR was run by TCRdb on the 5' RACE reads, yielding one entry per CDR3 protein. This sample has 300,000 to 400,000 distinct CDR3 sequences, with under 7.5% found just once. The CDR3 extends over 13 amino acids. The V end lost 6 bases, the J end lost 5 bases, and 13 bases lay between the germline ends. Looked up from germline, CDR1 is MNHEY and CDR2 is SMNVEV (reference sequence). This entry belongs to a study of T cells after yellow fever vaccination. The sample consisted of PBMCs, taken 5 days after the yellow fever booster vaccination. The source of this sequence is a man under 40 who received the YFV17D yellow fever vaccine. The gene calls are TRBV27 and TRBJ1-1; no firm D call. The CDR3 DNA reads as TGTGCCAGCAGGGCGGGAAGTGGGACTGAAGCTTTCTTT. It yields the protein CASRAGSGTEAFF.